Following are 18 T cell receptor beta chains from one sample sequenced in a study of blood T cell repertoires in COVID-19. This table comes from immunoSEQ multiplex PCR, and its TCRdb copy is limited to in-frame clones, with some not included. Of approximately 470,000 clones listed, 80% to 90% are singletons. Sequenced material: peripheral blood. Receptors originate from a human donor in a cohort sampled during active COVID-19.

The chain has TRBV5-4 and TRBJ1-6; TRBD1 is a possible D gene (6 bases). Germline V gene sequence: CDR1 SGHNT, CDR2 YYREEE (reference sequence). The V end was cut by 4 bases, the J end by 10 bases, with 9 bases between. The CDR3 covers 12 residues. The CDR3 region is CASSEGESPLHF. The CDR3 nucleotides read TGTGCCAGCAGCGAGGGGGAATCACCCCTCCACTTT. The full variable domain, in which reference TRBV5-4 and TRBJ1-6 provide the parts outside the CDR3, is ETGVTQSPTHLIKTRGQQVTLRCSSQSGHNTVSWYQQALGQGPQFIFQYYREEENGRGNFPPRFSGLQFPNYSSELNVNALELDDSALYLCASSEGESPLHFGNGTRLTVT.

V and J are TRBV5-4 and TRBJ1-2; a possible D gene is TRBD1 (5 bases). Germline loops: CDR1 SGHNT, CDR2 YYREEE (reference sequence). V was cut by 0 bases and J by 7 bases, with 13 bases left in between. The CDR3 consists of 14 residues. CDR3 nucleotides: TGTGCCAGCAGCTTGGAGGGGAAACGCGGTGGCTACACCTTC. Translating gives CASSLEGKRGGYTF.

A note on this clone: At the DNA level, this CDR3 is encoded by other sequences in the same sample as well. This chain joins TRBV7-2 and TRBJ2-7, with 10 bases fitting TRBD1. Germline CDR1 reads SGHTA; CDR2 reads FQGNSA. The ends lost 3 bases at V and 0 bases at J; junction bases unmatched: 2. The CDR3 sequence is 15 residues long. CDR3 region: CASSLGQGRSYEQYF. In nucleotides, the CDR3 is TGTGCCAGCAGCTTGGGACAGGGGCGCTCCTACGAGCAGTACTTC.

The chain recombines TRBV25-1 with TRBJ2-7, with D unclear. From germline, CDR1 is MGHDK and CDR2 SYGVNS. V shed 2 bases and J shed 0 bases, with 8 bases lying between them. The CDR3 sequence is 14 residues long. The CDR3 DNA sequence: TGTGCCAGCAGTGAACTGACTCTCTCCTACGAGCAGTACTTC. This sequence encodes CASSELTLSYEQYF.

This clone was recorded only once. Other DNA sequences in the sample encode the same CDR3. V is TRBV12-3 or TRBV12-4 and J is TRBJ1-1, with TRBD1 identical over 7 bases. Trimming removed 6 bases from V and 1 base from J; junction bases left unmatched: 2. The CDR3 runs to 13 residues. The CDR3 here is CASRAGGNTEAFF. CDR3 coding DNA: TGTGCCAGCAGGGCAGGGGGGAACACTGAAGCTTTCTTT.

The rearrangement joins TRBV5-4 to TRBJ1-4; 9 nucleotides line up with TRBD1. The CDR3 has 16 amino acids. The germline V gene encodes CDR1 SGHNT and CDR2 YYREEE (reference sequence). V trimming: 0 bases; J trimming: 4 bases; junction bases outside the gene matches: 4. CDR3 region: CASSLGGQGLNEKLFF. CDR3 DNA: TGTGCCAGCAGCTTGGGGGGACAGGGACTTAATGAAAAACTGTTTTTT.

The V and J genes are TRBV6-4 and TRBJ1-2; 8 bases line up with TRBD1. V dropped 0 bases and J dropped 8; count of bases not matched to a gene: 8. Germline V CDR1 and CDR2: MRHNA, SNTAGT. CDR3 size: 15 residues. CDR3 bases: TGTGCCAGCAGTGACTCGAGTTTGACAGGGGAAGGCTACACCTTC. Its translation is CASSDSSLTGEGYTF.

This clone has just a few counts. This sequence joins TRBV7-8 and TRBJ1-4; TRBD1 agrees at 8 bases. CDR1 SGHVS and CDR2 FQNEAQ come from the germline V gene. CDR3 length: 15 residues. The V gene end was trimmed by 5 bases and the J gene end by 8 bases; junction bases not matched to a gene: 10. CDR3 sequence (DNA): TGTGCCAGCAGCCGGCAAGGACAGGGAGGAGAAAAACTGTTTTTT. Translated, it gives CASSRQGQGGEKLFF.

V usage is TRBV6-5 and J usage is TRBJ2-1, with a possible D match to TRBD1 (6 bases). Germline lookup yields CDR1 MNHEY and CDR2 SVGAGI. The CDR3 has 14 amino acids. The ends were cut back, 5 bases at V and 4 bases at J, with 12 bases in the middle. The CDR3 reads CASSINRAYNEQFF. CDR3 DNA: TGTGCCAGCAGTATTAACAGGGCTTACAATGAGCAGTTCTTC.

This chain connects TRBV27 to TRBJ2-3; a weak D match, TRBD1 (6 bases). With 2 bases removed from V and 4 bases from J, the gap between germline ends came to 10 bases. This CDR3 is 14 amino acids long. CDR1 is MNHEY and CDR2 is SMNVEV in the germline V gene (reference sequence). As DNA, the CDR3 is TGTGCCAGCAGTTTAACAGGGCTCGCAGATACGCAGTATTTT. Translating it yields CASSLTGLADTQYF.

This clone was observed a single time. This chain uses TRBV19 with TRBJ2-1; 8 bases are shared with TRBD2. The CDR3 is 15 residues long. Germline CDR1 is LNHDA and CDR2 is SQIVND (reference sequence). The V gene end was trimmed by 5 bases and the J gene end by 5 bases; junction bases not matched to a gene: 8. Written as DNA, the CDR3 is TGTGCCAGTAGTCAGACGGCGGGAGGAAACAATGAGCAGTTCTTC. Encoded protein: CASSQTAGGNNEQFF.

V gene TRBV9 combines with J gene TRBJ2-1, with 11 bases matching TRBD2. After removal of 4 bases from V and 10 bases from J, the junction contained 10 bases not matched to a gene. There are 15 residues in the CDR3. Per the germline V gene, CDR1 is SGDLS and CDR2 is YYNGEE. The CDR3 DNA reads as TGTGCCAGCAGCACGACTAGCGGGACCTTCATGGAGCAGTTCTTC. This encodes CASSTTSGTFMEQFF.

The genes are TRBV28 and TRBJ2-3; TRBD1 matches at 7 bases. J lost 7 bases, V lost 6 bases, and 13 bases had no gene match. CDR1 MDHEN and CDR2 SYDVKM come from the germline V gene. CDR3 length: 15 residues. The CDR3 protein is CASSADRLLGNTQYF. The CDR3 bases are TGTGCCAGCAGCGCGGACAGGCTTCTTGGAAATACGCAGTATTTT.

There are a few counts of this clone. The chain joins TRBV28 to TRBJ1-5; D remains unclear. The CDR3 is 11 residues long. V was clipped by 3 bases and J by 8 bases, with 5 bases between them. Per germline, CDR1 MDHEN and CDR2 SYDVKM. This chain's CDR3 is CASSFSEPQHF. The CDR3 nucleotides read TGTGCCAGCAGTTTCTCGGAGCCCCAGCATTTT.

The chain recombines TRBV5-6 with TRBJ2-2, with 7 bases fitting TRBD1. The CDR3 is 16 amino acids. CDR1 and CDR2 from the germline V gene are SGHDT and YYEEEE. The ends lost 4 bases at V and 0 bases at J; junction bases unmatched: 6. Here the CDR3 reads CASSRDRVSNTGELFF. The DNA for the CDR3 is TGTGCCAGCAGCCGAGACAGGGTATCGAACACCGGGGAGCTGTTTTTT.

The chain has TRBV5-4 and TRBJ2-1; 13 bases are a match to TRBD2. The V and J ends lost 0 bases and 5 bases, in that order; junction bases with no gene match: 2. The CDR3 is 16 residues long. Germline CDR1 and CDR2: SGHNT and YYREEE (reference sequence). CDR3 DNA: TGTGCCAGCAGCTTGGCCGGGACTAGCGGGGACAATGAGCAGTTCTTC. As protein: CASSLAGTSGDNEQFF. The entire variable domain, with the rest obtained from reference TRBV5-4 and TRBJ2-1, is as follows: ETGVTQSPTHLIKTRGQQVTLRCSSQSGHNTVSWYQQALGQGPQFIFQYYREEENGRGNFPPRFSGLQFPNYSSELNVNALELDDSALYLCASSLAGTSGDNEQFFGPGTRLTVL.

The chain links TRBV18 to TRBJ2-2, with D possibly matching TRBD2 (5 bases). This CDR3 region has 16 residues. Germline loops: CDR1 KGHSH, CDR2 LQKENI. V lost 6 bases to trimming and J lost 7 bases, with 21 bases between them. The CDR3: CASSRVVRGSFGELFF. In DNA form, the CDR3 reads TGTGCCAGCTCGCGGGTGGTCCGCGGGTCCTTCGGGGAGCTGTTTTTT.

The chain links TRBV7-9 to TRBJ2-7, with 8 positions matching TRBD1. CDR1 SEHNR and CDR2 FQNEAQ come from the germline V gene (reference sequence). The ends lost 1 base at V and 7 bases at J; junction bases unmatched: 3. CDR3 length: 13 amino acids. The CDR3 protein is CASSLVRGQEQYF. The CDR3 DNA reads TGTGCCAGCAGCTTAGTCAGGGGGCAAGAGCAGTACTTC.